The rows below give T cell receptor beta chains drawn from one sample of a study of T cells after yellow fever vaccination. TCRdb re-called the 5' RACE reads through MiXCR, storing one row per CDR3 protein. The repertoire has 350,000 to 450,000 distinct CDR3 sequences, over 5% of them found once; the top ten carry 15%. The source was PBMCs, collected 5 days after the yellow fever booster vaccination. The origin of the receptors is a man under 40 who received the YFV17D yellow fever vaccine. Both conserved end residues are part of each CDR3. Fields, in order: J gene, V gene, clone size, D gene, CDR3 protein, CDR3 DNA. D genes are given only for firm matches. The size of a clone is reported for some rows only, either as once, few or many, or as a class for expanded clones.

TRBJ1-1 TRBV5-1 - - CASSLGEREAFF TGCGCCAGCAGCTTGGGGGAACGTGAAGCTTTCTTT
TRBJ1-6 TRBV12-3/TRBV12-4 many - CASSLSAPNSPLHF TGTGCCAGCAGTTTATCAGCACCGAATTCACCCCTCCACTTT
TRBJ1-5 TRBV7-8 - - CASSPKRGYNQPQHF TGTGCCAGCAGTCCGAAGAGGGGTTACAATCAGCCCCAGCATTTT
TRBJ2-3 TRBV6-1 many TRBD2 CASSRLAGASDTQYF TGTGCCAGCAGCCGACTAGCGGGAGCGTCGGATACGCAGTATTTT
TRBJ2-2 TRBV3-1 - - CASSLLTANTGELFF TGTGCCAGCAGCCTTTTGACAGCAAACACCGGGGAGCTGTTTTTT
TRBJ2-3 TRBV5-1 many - CASSFRSDTQYF TGCGCCAGCAGCTTTCGTTCAGATACGCAGTATTTT
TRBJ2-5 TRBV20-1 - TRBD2 CSASSGGFQETQYF TGCAGTGCTTCTAGCGGGGGATTCCAAGAGACCCAGTACTTC
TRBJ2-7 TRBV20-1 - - CSAIPGGGPREQYF TGCAGTGCTATCCCAGGAGGGGGTCCGCGTGAGCAGTACTTC
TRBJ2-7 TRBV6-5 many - CASSYISSVMYEQYF TGTGCCAGCAGTTATATCAGCTCCGTTATGTACGAGCAGTACTTC
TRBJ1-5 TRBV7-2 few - CASSLAGTPNQPQHF TGTGCCAGCAGCTTAGCCGGGACCCCCAATCAGCCCCAGCATTTT
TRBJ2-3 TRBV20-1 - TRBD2 CSAILASGSPDTQYF TGCAGTGCTATTTTGGCTAGCGGGAGCCCCGATACGCAGTATTTT
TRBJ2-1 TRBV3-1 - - CASSQYAEQFF TGTGCCAGCAGCCAGTATGCTGAGCAGTTCTTC
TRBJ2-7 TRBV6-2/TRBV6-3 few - CASSRQGWAYEQYF TGTGCCAGCAGCCGACAAGGTTGGGCCTACGAGCAGTACTTC
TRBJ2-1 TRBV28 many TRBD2 CASSFQSSGSVLDEQFF TGTGCCAGCAGTTTCCAATCTAGCGGGAGTGTTCTCGATGAGCAGTTCTTC
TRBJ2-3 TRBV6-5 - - CASSYRPYGTDTQYF TGTGCCAGCAGTTACCGCCCATACGGCACAGATACGCAGTATTTT
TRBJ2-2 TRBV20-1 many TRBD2 CSARALSGRGYTGELFF TGCAGTGCTAGAGCCCTCAGCGGGAGAGGGTACACCGGGGAGCTGTTTTTT
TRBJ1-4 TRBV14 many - CASSQAHFGSEKLFF TGTGCCAGCAGCCAAGCACACTTCGGCAGTGAAAAACTGTTTTTT
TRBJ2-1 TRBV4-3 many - CASREPGFYGDNEQFF TGCGCCAGCAGGGAACCGGGGTTTTATGGGGACAATGAGCAGTTCTTC
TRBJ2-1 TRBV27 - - CASSLRGSHEQFF TGTGCCAGCAGTTTAAGGGGTAGCCATGAGCAGTTCTTC
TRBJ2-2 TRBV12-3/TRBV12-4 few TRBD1 CASSSSFGQGNSGELFF TGTGCCAGCAGTTCATCTTTCGGACAGGGGAATTCCGGGGAGCTGTTTTTT
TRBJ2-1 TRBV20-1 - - CSASGSRYNEQFF TGCAGTGCTAGCGGGAGTAGGTACAATGAGCAGTTCTTC
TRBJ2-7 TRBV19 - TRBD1 CASTQRSGAPGQSYEQYF TGTGCCAGTACTCAACGATCTGGGGCCCCGGGACAGAGCTACGAGCAGTACTTC
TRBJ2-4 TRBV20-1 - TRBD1 CSASDRVKAKNIQYF TGCAGTGCTTCAGACAGGGTTAAGGCCAAAAACATTCAGTACTTC
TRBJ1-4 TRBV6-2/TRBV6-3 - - CASTEGHLDATNEKLFF TGTGCCAGCACCGAGGGACACTTGGACGCAACTAATGAAAAACTGTTTTTT
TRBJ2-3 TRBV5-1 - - CASSSGSGDTQYF TGCGCCAGCAGCTCAGGTAGCGGAGATACGCAGTATTTT
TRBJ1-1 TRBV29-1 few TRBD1 CSVRIPGQGPKRTNTEAFF TGCAGCGTCCGGATCCCGGGACAGGGACCAAAACGAACGAACACTGAAGCTTTCTTT
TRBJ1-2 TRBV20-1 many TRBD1 CSAAGQGANYGYTF TGCAGTGCAGCGGGACAGGGGGCCAACTATGGCTACACCTTC
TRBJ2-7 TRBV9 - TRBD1 CASSDRGELYF TGTGCCAGCAGTGACAGGGGTGAGCTTTACTTC
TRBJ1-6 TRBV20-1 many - CSATTEGAVSPLHF TGCAGTGCAACGACAGAAGGGGCAGTTTCACCCCTCCACTTT
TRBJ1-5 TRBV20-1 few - CSATDGSNQPQHF TGCAGTGCTACGGACGGAAGCAATCAGCCCCAGCATTTT
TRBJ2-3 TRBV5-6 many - CASSFGGTQYF TGTGCCAGCAGCTTTGGGGGTACGCAGTATTTT
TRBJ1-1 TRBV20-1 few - CSADVGKKNTEAFF TGCAGTGCCGACGTAGGCAAAAAGAACACTGAAGCTTTCTTT